This T cell receptor (beta chain) was identified in a study of blood T cell repertoires in COVID-19. Study details: Researchers got acute and convalescent COVID-19 samples from the United States, Italy and Spain. The cDNA or gDNA used as material had been derived from T cells, B-cell-depleted T cells, or PBMCs.

Method: immunoSEQ multiplex PCR; TCRdb's copy keeps in-frame clones and lacks some. This sample yields some 350,000 clones, of which around nine tenths are seen a single time; 2.5% to 4% belongs to the top ten. This receptor was identified in a woman between 18 and 30 years old who had recovered from COVID-19. What was sequenced was peripheral blood.

CDR3 in DNA: TGCGCCAGCAGAACTACTAGCGGGGGATCCTACAATGAGCAGTTCTTC. It encodes CASRTTSGGSYNEQFF. V gene TRBV5-1 combines with J gene TRBJ2-1, with 11 bases fitting TRBD2. V lost 5 bases and J lost 1; bases outside the gene matches: 5. Per germline, CDR1 SGHRS and CDR2 YFSETQ. The CDR3 runs 16 residues. The full variable domain, in which reference TRBV5-1 and TRBJ2-1 provide the parts outside the CDR3, is KAGVTQTPRYLIKTRGQQVTLSCSPISGHRSVSWYQQTPGQGLQFLFEYFSETQRNKGNFPGRFSGRQFSNSRSEMNVSTLELGDSALYLCASRTTSGGSYNEQFFGPGTRLTVL.